Listed below are T cell receptor beta chains from one sample, sequenced in a study of T cells after yellow fever vaccination. TCRdb passed the 5' RACE reads through MiXCR, listing each CDR3 protein once. Among 300,000 or so distinct CDR3 sequences listed, around 7% were seen once. Sequencing used PBMCs, obtained roughly seven weeks after the first yellow fever vaccination. Receptors originate from a young man who received the YFV17D yellow fever vaccine. CDR3s include the opening cysteine and the closing phenylalanine or tryptophan. D genes are given only for firm matches. Clone size is stated in some rows and not others, as once, few, many or a class when expanded.

CDR3: CASSLAKQLHTGELFF; DNA: TGTGCCAGCAGCTTGGCCAAACAGCTCCACACCGGGGAGCTGTTTTTT; D: .; size: once; J: TRBJ2-2; length: 16; V: TRBV5-4
CDR3: CASSMRGRWRTEAFF; DNA: TGTGCCAGTAGTATGCGGGGCCGGTGGAGGACTGAAGCTTTCTTT; D: .; size: .; J: TRBJ1-1; length: 15; V: TRBV19
CDR3: CASSQLYRGQETQYF; DNA: TGTGCCAGCAGCCAGCTGTACCGGGGCCAAGAGACCCAGTACTTC; D: .; size: few; J: TRBJ2-5; length: 15; V: TRBV5-5
CDR3: CASSRRNTGELFF; DNA: TGTGCCAGCAGCCGGCGGAACACCGGGGAGCTGTTTTTT; D: .; size: .; J: TRBJ2-2; length: 13; V: TRBV5-4
CDR3: CASQGAYGYTF; DNA: TGCGCCAGCCAGGGGGCCTATGGCTACACCTTC; D: TRBD1; size: .; J: TRBJ1-2; length: 11; V: TRBV4-1
CDR3: CASSYPPGQGVNEQFF; DNA: TGTGCCAGCAGTTACCCACCGGGACAGGGAGTAAATGAGCAGTTCTTC; D: TRBD1; size: .; J: TRBJ2-1; length: 16; V: TRBV6-5
CDR3: CASSPSRGGLGDTQYF; DNA: TGTGCCAGCTCACCCTCGCGGGGGGGCCTTGGAGATACGCAGTATTTT; D: TRBD2; size: .; J: TRBJ2-3; length: 16; V: TRBV18
CDR3: CATRQGAGTGELFF; DNA: TGTGCCACTCGACAGGGGGCAGGTACCGGGGAGCTGTTTTTT; D: TRBD1; size: few; J: TRBJ2-2; length: 14; V: TRBV15
CDR3: CASSSTISNQPQHF; DNA: TGTGCCAGCAGTTCAACCATTAGCAATCAGCCCCAGCATTTT; D: .; size: few; J: TRBJ1-5; length: 14; V: TRBV12-3/TRBV12-4
CDR3: CSAIVPSEKLFF; DNA: TGCAGTGCTATCGTCCCCAGTGAAAAACTGTTTTTT; D: .; size: few; J: TRBJ1-4; length: 12; V: TRBV20-1
CDR3: CASSQGSVSPNEQFF; DNA: TGTGCCAGCAGCCAAGGTTCTGTGTCCCCCAATGAGCAGTTCTTC; D: .; size: many; J: TRBJ2-1; length: 15; V: TRBV4-2
CDR3: CASSITLAGGSSYEQYF; DNA: TGCGCCAGCAGCATAACCTTAGCGGGGGGCAGCTCCTACGAGCAGTACTTC; D: TRBD2; size: .; J: TRBJ2-7; length: 17; V: TRBV5-1
CDR3: CSVEPVAGGDTQYF; DNA: TGCAGCGTTGAACCGGTAGCCGGGGGAGATACGCAGTATTTT; D: .; size: few; J: TRBJ2-3; length: 14; V: TRBV29-1
CDR3: CASRRDMNTEAFF; DNA: TGTGCCAGCAGAAGGGACATGAACACTGAAGCTTTCTTT; D: .; size: many; J: TRBJ1-1; length: 13; V: TRBV2
CDR3: CASSTQGNTGELFF; DNA: TGTGCCAGCAGTACCCAGGGGAACACCGGGGAGCTGTTTTTT; D: .; size: .; J: TRBJ2-2; length: 14; V: TRBV7-8
CDR3: CASSIGPGDTQYF; DNA: TGTGCCAGCAGTATTGGGCCCGGAGATACGCAGTATTTT; D: .; size: few; J: TRBJ2-3; length: 13; V: TRBV28
CDR3: CASSLKRDGTEAFF; DNA: TGTGCCAGCAGTTTGAAGAGGGATGGCACTGAAGCTTTCTTT; D: .; size: .; J: TRBJ1-1; length: 14; V: TRBV27
CDR3: CASSYPSKTGGSYNEQFF; DNA: TGTGCCAGCAGTTACCCCTCTAAGACAGGGGGCTCCTACAATGAGCAGTTCTTC; D: TRBD1; size: few; J: TRBJ2-1; length: 18; V: TRBV6-5
CDR3: CASSPTGQGDYGYTF; DNA: TGTGCCAGCTCACCAACGGGACAGGGGGACTATGGCTACACCTTC; D: TRBD1; size: .; J: TRBJ1-2; length: 15; V: TRBV18
CDR3: CASSQVLSGYTPSTDTQYF; DNA: TGTGCCAGCAGCCAAGTCTTAAGTGGATACACGCCGTCCACAGATACGCAGTATTTT; D: .; size: .; J: TRBJ2-3; length: 19; V: TRBV3-1
CDR3: CASSPAGVNSPLHF; DNA: TGTGCCAGCTCACCAGCAGGGGTGAATTCACCCCTCCACTTT; D: .; size: few; J: TRBJ1-6; length: 14; V: TRBV18
CDR3: CASSLTSGVTDTQYF; DNA: TGTGCCAGCAGCCTTACTAGCGGGGTAACAGATACGCAGTATTTT; D: TRBD2; size: many; J: TRBJ2-3; length: 15; V: TRBV5-1
CDR3: CASSLAPAPEAFF; DNA: TGTGCCAGCAGCTTAGCGCCAGCCCCTGAAGCTTTCTTT; D: .; size: .; J: TRBJ1-1; length: 13; V: TRBV7-9
CDR3: CASTDLRGTEAFF; DNA: TGTGCCAGCACCGATCTTAGGGGCACTGAAGCTTTCTTT; D: .; size: once; J: TRBJ1-1; length: 13; V: TRBV2
CDR3: CASSLDGWTEAFF; DNA: TGCGCCAGCAGCTTGGATGGATGGACTGAAGCTTTCTTT; D: .; size: .; J: TRBJ1-1; length: 13; V: TRBV5-1
CDR3: CATRDYKTQYF; DNA: TGTGCCACCCGGGACTATAAGACCCAGTACTTC; D: TRBD2; size: few; J: TRBJ2-5; length: 11; V: TRBV10-3
CDR3: CASGNSVTGELFF; DNA: TGTGCCAGCGGGAATTCGGTCACCGGGGAGCTGTTTTTT; D: .; size: .; J: TRBJ2-2; length: 13; V: TRBV6-1
CDR3: CSAITPGPSGDTIYF; DNA: TGCAGTGCTATCACGCCGGGACCCTCCGGGGACACCATATATTTT; D: .; size: many; J: TRBJ1-3; length: 15; V: TRBV20-1
CDR3: CASSPGGPLRPQHF; DNA: TGTGCCAGCAGCCCAGGGGGTCCCCTAAGGCCCCAGCATTTT; D: TRBD1; size: few; J: TRBJ1-5; length: 14; V: TRBV5-5
CDR3: CATSRDYKDYEQYF; DNA: TGTGCCACCTCCCGGGACTATAAGGATTACGAGCAGTACTTC; D: TRBD2; size: .; J: TRBJ2-7; length: 14; V: TRBV19
CDR3: CATSRVMNTEAFF; DNA: TGTGCCACCAGCAGAGTCATGAACACTGAAGCTTTCTTT; D: .; size: .; J: TRBJ1-1; length: 13; V: TRBV15
CDR3: CSAGTLNEQFF; DNA: TGCAGTGCCGGGACCCTCAATGAGCAGTTCTTC; D: .; size: .; J: TRBJ2-1; length: 11; V: TRBV20-1
CDR3: CASSEAIRGETQYF; DNA: TGTGCCAGCAGTGAAGCTATCAGAGGGGAGACCCAGTACTTC; D: .; size: few; J: TRBJ2-5; length: 14; V: TRBV2
CDR3: CASSWKGGAGEAFF; DNA: TGTGCCAGCAGCTGGAAAGGGGGCGCGGGTGAAGCTTTCTTT; D: TRBD1; size: few; J: TRBJ1-1; length: 14; V: TRBV7-9
CDR3: CASSSPGRSYNEQFF; DNA: TGTGCCAGTAGCAGTCCGGGACGCTCCTACAATGAGCAGTTCTTC; D: .; size: many; J: TRBJ2-1; length: 15; V: TRBV19
CDR3: CASSLSSGGPSGTQYF; DNA: TGTGCCAGCAGTTTGTCTAGCGGGGGACCAAGCGGTACGCAGTATTTT; D: TRBD2; size: .; J: TRBJ2-3; length: 16; V: TRBV12-3/TRBV12-4
CDR3: CASSLAAVETQYF; DNA: TGCGCCAGCAGCCTAGCGGCGGTGGAGACCCAGTACTTC; D: .; size: .; J: TRBJ2-5; length: 13; V: TRBV4-1
CDR3: CATRGVSNQPQHF; DNA: TGTGCCACCAGGGGGGTTAGCAATCAGCCCCAGCATTTT; D: .; size: .; J: TRBJ1-5; length: 13; V: TRBV15
CDR3: CASSAQGGDSYNEQFF; DNA: TGCGCCAGCAGCGCCCAGGGGGGGGACTCCTACAATGAGCAGTTCTTC; D: .; size: few; J: TRBJ2-1; length: 16; V: TRBV5-1
CDR3: CASSQGLPDTQYF; DNA: TGTGCTAGCAGCCAGGGACTACCAGATACGCAGTATTTT; D: TRBD2; size: .; J: TRBJ2-3; length: 13; V: TRBV7-7
CDR3: CASGLAAPYGSPLHF; DNA: TGTGCTAGTGGGCTGGCCGCTCCCTACGGGTCACCCCTCCACTTT; D: .; size: few; J: TRBJ1-6; length: 15; V: TRBV12-5
CDR3: CASSPRNRGNEQFF; DNA: TGTGCCAGCAGCCCCCGTAACCGGGGGAATGAGCAGTTCTTC; D: .; size: few; J: TRBJ2-1; length: 14; V: TRBV7-9
CDR3: CASRSGQGYEQYF; DNA: TGTGCCAGTAGATCGGGACAGGGCTACGAGCAGTACTTC; D: TRBD1; size: .; J: TRBJ2-7; length: 13; V: TRBV7-2